This T cell receptor beta chain was obtained from a study of blood T cell repertoires in COVID-19. As for the study in general: There were acute and convalescent COVID-19 samples, and they came from the United States, Italy and Spain. In each case, the material was cDNA or gDNA derived from T cells, B-cell-depleted T cells, or PBMCs.

As originally analysed: Nucleated cell number was recorded as an estimate derived from reference gene primer amplification. Measured with immunoSEQ multiplex PCR; TCRdb has only the in-frame clones, and not every one. The V and J calls and clone size come from that table; D and trimming were worked out from the DNA. The sample has about 59,000 clones; 65% to 80% are singletons. This CDR3 region has 13 residues. The trim removed 9 bases at V and 6 bases at J, leaving 7 bases unmatched. The germline V gene encodes CDR1 KGHDR and CDR2 SFDVKD. The rearrangement links TRBV24-1 to TRBJ1-1, with 9 positions matching TRBD1. Sequenced: peripheral blood. The clonotype originates from a man aged 55 to 70 with acute or convalescent COVID-19. The CDR3 sequence: CATRGTGFAEAFF. CDR3 in DNA: TGTGCCACCCGCGGGACAGGGTTCGCTGAAGCTTTCTTT.